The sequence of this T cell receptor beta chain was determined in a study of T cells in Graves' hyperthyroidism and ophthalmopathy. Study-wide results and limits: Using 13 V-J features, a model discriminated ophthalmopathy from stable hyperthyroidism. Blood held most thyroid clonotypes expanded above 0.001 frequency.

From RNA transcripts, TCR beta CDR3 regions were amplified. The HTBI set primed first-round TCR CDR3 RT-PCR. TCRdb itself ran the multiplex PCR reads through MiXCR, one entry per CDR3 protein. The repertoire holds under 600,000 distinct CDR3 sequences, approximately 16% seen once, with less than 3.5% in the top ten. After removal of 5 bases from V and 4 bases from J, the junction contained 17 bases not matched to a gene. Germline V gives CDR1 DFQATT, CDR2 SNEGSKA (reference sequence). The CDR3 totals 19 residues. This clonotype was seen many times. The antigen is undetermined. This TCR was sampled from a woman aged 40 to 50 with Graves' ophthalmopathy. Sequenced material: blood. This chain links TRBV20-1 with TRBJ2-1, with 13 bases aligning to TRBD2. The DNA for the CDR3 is TGCAGTGCTGTCAGTCCCCAACTAGCGGGAGGGCCTCGGTACAATGAGCAGTTCTTC. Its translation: CSAVSPQLAGGPRYNEQFF.